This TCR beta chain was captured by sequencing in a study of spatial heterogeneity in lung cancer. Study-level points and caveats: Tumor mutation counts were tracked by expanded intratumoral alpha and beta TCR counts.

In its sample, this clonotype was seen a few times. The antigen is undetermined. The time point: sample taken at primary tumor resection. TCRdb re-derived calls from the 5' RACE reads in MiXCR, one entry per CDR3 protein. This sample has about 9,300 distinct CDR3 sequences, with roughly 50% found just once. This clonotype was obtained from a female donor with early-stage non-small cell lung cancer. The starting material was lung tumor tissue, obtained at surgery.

CDR3 bases: TGTGCCAGCAGCTTGGCCCAAGATTTTGGGAATGAAAAACTGTTTTTT. Its protein is CASSLAQDFGNEKLFF. The V call is TRBV5-5, the J call TRBJ1-4; D is unresolved. Trimming shortened V by 0 bases and J by 5 bases, and 14 bases separated the two germline ends. Germline V gene lookup returns CDR1 SGHKS and CDR2 YYEKEE (reference sequence). CDR3 length: 16 residues.